This paragraph covers one T cell receptor beta chain sequence. The CDR3 consists of 16 residues. Trimming took 5 bases from V and 6 from J, leaving 22 bases between them. CDR1 is SGHRS and CDR2 is YFSETQ in the germline V gene. The PCR used 60 Vbeta and 13 Jbeta primers. The data were produced by immunoSEQ multiplex PCR, yet TCRdb's version contains in-frame clones alone and is incomplete. The table lists tens of thousands of clones, over 70% of them singletons. This sample is part of a study of cytomegalovirus exposure and HLA in healthy donors. The chain has TRBV5-1 and TRBJ2-3; weak D call: TRBD1 (5 bases). The origin of this receptor is a man aged 55 to 70 in good health and CMV-seronegative. Sample: PBMCs. The CDR3 reads CASSSTATGTTDTQYF. The CDR3 coding sequence is TGCGCCAGCAGTTCAACCGCTACAGGTACCACGGATACGCAGTATTTT.